This entry concerns a single T cell receptor (beta chain). What it recognizes is unknown. These data belong to a study of cytomegalovirus exposure and HLA in healthy donors. Study results and limitations: A later analysis linked a missense variant in DCLRE1C to the trimming of TCR beta V and J genes. It has been reported that TCR beta sequences accurately predicted the HLA-A and HLA-B alleles of most subjects.

PCR used 60 Vbeta primers and 13 Jbeta primers. Sequenced by immunoSEQ multiplex PCR; TCRdb stores in-frame clones only, minus some. The sample data list 50,000 or so clones. The sequenced sample consisted of PBMCs. This receptor was taken from a woman aged 60-75 years in good health and CMV-seropositive.

The CDR3 DNA sequence: TGCAGCTCCGACGGGGGGTTGGACACCGGGGAGCTGTTTTTT. Protein: CSSDGGLDTGELFF. The chain links TRBV29-1 to TRBJ2-2, with 7 bases matching TRBD2. V gave up 8 bases and J gave up 3 bases; unmatched junction bases: 9. The CDR3 consists of 14 residues. CDR1 is SQVTM and CDR2 is ANQGSEA in the germline V gene.